The entry below describes one TCR beta chain. Its antigen specificity is not known. Base quality data are lacking; no much larger clone is found one base away. These data are taken from a study of T cells in Graves' hyperthyroidism and ophthalmopathy (dated by TCRdb to between 2017 and 2020). About the study as a whole: Peripheral blood was collected at initial diagnosis, before any treatment. The approximately 100 discovery patients were divided at random into training and test sets in a 7:3 ratio. Prospective prediction of ophthalmopathy was tested in an independent validation cohort consisting of 18 to 20 hyperthyroidism patients and around 16 patients who later progressed to ophthalmopathy. To identify distinguishing TCR V-J signatures, a discovery cohort of 100 patients was used, comprising some 43 with Graves' ophthalmopathy and 57 with stable Graves' hyperthyroidism. Following sampling, methimazole starting at 30 mg daily was given to hyperthyroidism patients, and high-dose intravenous methylprednisolone was given to ophthalmopathy patients. The study also compared thyroid tissue and blood T-cell repertoires from more than 5 Graves' hyperthyroidism patients. According to the paper, TCR Vbeta CDR3 sequencing was carried out on approximately 140 peripheral blood samples, which came from some 41 ophthalmopathy, fewer than 80 hyperthyroidism and roughly 17 progressor patients. Beyond this particular receptor, the publication reports: Ophthalmopathy was separated from stable hyperthyroidism by a 13 V-J signature model, with approximately 86% sensitivity and about 84% specificity obtained in cross-validation and 80%/75% obtained in testing. Most expanded thyroid clonotypes (frequency above 0.001) were also detected in blood, a finding suggesting that blood repertoires may reflect thyroid immune responses. No statistical method was used to fix the sample size in advance, and group allocation was not hidden from the investigators. In validation, the model predicted progression to ophthalmopathy with approximately 69% sensitivity and over 72% specificity, a median of 6.5 months before onset.

Stable Graves' hyperthyroidism was defined as the absence of progression to ophthalmopathy over 18 months of follow-up. The hyperthyroidism patients were between 18 and 65 years old and newly diagnosed, with a disease duration of less than 2 months. Any patient with an uncontrolled infection, another autoimmune disease, pregnancy or lactation was excluded. Diagnoses were based on clinical symptoms, serum thyroxine and TRAb, thyroid ultrasound and orbital computed tomography. Ficoll-Paque density gradient centrifugation was used to isolate PBMCs from approximately 10 ml of fresh peripheral blood. Total RNA was extracted using Trizol reagent, and RNA quality was assessed on an Agilent 2100 Bioanalyzer. The TCR beta CDR3 regions were amplified from RNA transcripts. A first-round RT-PCR of the TCR CDR3 used the HTBI primer set with the Qiagen OneStep RT-PCR kit. Libraries were constructed in a second round of multiplex PCR, after which size selection and purification were carried out. Paired-end sequencing of the libraries was performed with 100 bp reads on an Illumina HiSeq2000. The original pipeline was this. SOAPnuke was used to process the raw data, throwing out any read that contained adapters or uncalled bases, had a mean Phred below 15, or lacked an exact constant-primer or identifier match. COPE v1.2.5 was used to merge the high-quality paired reads, and each unique nucleotide sequence was defined as a clonotype. MiTCR v1.1 was used to align the clonotypes against IMGT TRBV, TRBD and TRBJ reference segments. Only V-J combinations with frequency above 0.0001, covering about 99% of repertoires, were analysed. A TCS score was defined as the ratio of F50 (clonal expansion) to E x V (chaos), with BLOSUM62-based TCRdist applied between CDR3 peptides within each V-J. Welch's t-statistics and random forest reduced some 510 V-J features to 13, which were used in a naive Bayes classifier (R e1071). In-frame beta chains were kept once TCRdb had trimmed the public reads at Q25 with fastp and called clones with MiXCR. Duplicate CDR3 protein sequences are folded into a single record with the most common DNA and genes. These V and J calls are TCRdb output, not the study's own analysis. Across this sample there are approximately 400,000 distinct CDR3 sequences, with about 15% seen only once. The ten biggest clones cover approximately 30% of the sample.

After removal of 3 bases from V and 4 bases from J, the junction retains 8 bases not matched to a gene. Per the germline V gene (reference sequence), GTSNPN is the CDR1 and SVGIG is the CDR2. Including cysteine and phenylalanine, the CDR3 has 16 amino acids. This entry keeps only the CDR3 DNA: 48 bases, framed from base 1. Sequencing was done on a sample of blood. The rearrangement combines TRBV30 with TRBJ2-1, with 11 bases aligning to TRBD2. The source of this sequence is a woman in her thirties with Graves' hyperthyroidism. CDR3 reads: CAWSPGLAEGYNEQFF. The DNA is TGTGCCTGGAGCCCGGGACTAGCGGAAGGGTACAATGAGCAGTTCTTC.